One and the same sample provided the 28 T cell receptor beta chains below, sequenced in a study of T cells after yellow fever vaccination. TCRdb ran MiXCR on the 5' RACE reads and lists one entry per CDR3 protein. This table holds under 300,000 distinct CDR3 sequences, 10% to 15% found once. Specimen: CD4+ T cells sorted from PBMCs, collected 45 days after the yellow fever booster vaccination. These receptor sequences come from a man younger than 40 who received the YFV17D yellow fever vaccine.

This chain joins TRBV25-1 and TRBJ1-1, with no clear D. Germline values: CDR1 MGHDK, CDR2 SYGVNS. The V end lost 1 base, the J end lost 7 bases, and 10 bases lay between the germline ends. This CDR3 region has 13 residues. The CDR3 spells CASSELSGVEAFF. CDR3 DNA: TGTGCCAGCAGTGAATTGTCCGGGGTTGAAGCTTTCTTT.

Regarding this clonotype: One junction end does not reproduce the germline sequence, and a read error may be involved. The CDR3 bases are TGCGCCAGCAGGGACCAAGAGGCCCAGTACTTC. It encodes CASRDQEAQYF. The chain joins TRBV28 to TRBJ2-5; either TRBD1 or TRBD2 may fit D (5 bases each). The CDR3 has 11 amino acids. Germline V CDR1 and CDR2: MDHEN, SYDVKM.

This clonotype was recorded at least ten times. The V call is TRBV11-2, the J call TRBJ2-1, with D perhaps TRBD2 (5 bases). The germline CDR1 and CDR2 sequences are SGHAT and FQNNGV. V was shortened by 5 bases and J by 6 bases, with 20 bases between the two germline ends. This CDR3 spans 16 amino acids. CDR3 loop: CASSTRLAAVINEQFF. The DNA of the CDR3 is TGTGCCAGCAGCACCCGTCTAGCAGCGGTTATCAATGAGCAGTTCTTC.

The table lists this clonotype with many counts. The chain is built from TRBV10-3 and TRBJ2-7, with 10 bases that match TRBD1. This CDR3 is built from 15 residues. Germline V gene sequence: CDR1 ENHRY, CDR2 SYGVKD. V dropped 8 bases and J dropped 3; count of bases not matched to a gene: 10. Here the CDR3 reads CAIGPGQGSIYEQYF. CDR3 sequence (DNA): TGTGCCATCGGCCCGGGACAGGGGTCGATCTACGAGCAGTACTTC.

Ten or more counts support this clonotype. The chain couples TRBV12-3 or TRBV12-4 to TRBJ1-2; no clear D. This CDR3 is 13 amino acids long. With 10 bases removed from V and 3 bases from J, the gap between germline ends came to 15 bases. As DNA, the CDR3 is TGTGCCACTTCCACTGGGGTCGACTATGGCTACACCTTC. It encodes CATSTGVDYGYTF.

This clonotype was seen a few times. The J gene is TRBJ2-5, the V gene TRBV7-9; D could derive from TRBD1 or TRBD2 (5 bases each). Germline CDR1 reads SEHNR; CDR2 reads FQNEAQ (reference sequence). The ends were cut back, 4 bases at V and 2 bases at J, with 11 bases in the middle. This CDR3 has 14 amino acids. CDR3 in DNA: TGTGCCAGCAGCTCCCTGGGACCACAAGAGACCCAGTACTTC. Protein: CASSSLGPQETQYF.

This clonotype has more than one count but fewer than ten. The chain links TRBV7-7 to TRBJ2-5; D gene unclear. CDR1 is SSHAT, CDR2 FNYEAQ, per germline (reference sequence). This CDR3 comprises 18 residues. V shed 4 bases and J shed 1 base, with 22 bases lying between them. CDR3 coding DNA: TGTGCCAGCAGCTCCACGGTCCACACCAAATCCATCCAAGAGACCCAGTACTTC. This sequence encodes CASSSTVHTKSIQETQYF.

This clonotype appeared a few times. The rearrangement uses TRBV7-2 and TRBJ2-2, with D unresolved. The CDR3 extends over 12 amino acids. V was pared by 5 bases and J by 6 bases, with 7 bases between. CDR1 SGHTA and CDR2 FQGNSA come from the germline V gene. CDR3 sequence (DNA): TGTGCCAGCAGCCAGCCCCCCGGGGAGCTGTTTTTT. The encoded protein is CASSQPPGELFF.

This clonotype was seen a few times. This chain joins TRBV15 and TRBJ2-2, with TRBD1 as a possible D gene (6 bases). The length of the CDR3 is 15 residues. The ends were cut back, 5 bases at V and 4 bases at J, with 14 bases in the middle. Looked up from germline, CDR1 is LNHNV and CDR2 is YYDKDF (reference sequence). CDR3 sequence reads: CATSWTASGTGELFF. In DNA, the CDR3 is TGTGCCACCAGCTGGACAGCATCGGGCACCGGGGAGCTGTTTTTT.

The chain employs TRBV20-1 and TRBJ2-3, with 7 nucleotides matching TRBD2. Per germline, CDR1 DFQATT and CDR2 SNEGSKA (reference sequence). After removal of 6 bases from V and 4 bases from J, the junction contained 22 bases not matched to a gene. CDR3 size: 18 residues. The CDR3 nucleotides read TGCAGTGCCTTAACCCCAACTAGCGCGCTACTAGGCGCAGATACGCAGTATTTT. The encoded protein is CSALTPTSALLGADTQYF.

The chain has TRBV12-3 or TRBV12-4 and TRBJ1-1, with a weak D call TRBD1 (6 bases). This CDR3 is built from 11 residues. V was trimmed by 8 bases and J by 8 bases, leaving 12 bases between them. The CDR3 coding sequence is TGTGCCAGCGCCCAAGGGGGGGAAGCTTTCTTT. Translation gives CASAQGGEAFF.

In its sample, this clonotype was seen many times. This sequence joins TRBV29-1 and TRBJ2-2; D gene uncertain. V was clipped by 2 bases and J by 4 bases, with 5 bases between them. The CDR3 covers 12 residues. Germline V lookup: CDR1 SQVTM, CDR2 ANQGSEA. The CDR3 reads CSVERFTGELFF. CDR3 DNA: TGCAGCGTTGAAAGGTTCACCGGGGAGCTGTTTTTT.

This clonotype was seen a handful of times. The chain carries TRBV7-2 and TRBJ2-3; D tentatively reads TRBD1 or TRBD2 (5 bases each). This CDR3 has 15 residues. Trimming shortened V by 6 bases and J by 0 bases, and 13 bases separated the two germline ends. The germline CDR1 and CDR2 sequences are SGHTA and FQGNSA. The CDR3 sequence: CASSRQSGSTDTQYF. CDR3 bases: TGTGCCAGCAGTCGACAGAGCGGTAGCACAGATACGCAGTATTTT.

The V gene is TRBV19, the J gene TRBJ1-4, with a weak D call TRBD1 (6 bases). The CDR3 runs to 13 residues. Germline-derived CDR1 and CDR2 are LNHDA and SQIVND (reference sequence). V was cut by 6 bases and J by 6 bases, with 11 bases left in between. CDR3 protein: CASSKTGHEKLFF. DNA for the CDR3: TGTGCCAGTAGCAAGACAGGTCATGAAAAACTGTTTTTT.

A remark on this clonotype: Compared with germline, one end of the junction differs, possibly owing to a read error. The rearrangement joins TRBV18 to TRBJ2-5; D call uncertain. The CDR3 covers 14 residues. Per germline, CDR1 KGHSH and CDR2 LQKENI. CDR3 protein: CASSPPALSETQCF. CDR3 in DNA: TGTGCCAGCTCACCACCGGCGCTTTCAGAGACCCAGTGCTTC. Filled out from reference TRBV18 and TRBJ2-5, the complete variable domain reads NAGVMQNPRHLVRRRGQEARLRCSPMKGHSHVYWYRQLPEEGLKFMVYLQKENIIDESGMPKERFSAEFPKEGPSILRIQQVVRGDSAAYFCASSPPALSETQCFGPGTRLLVL.

The sample holds many counts of this clonotype. V and J are TRBV20-1 and TRBJ2-7, with 11 bases matching TRBD2. The CDR3 is 17 amino acids. V dropped 0 bases and J dropped 4; count of bases not matched to a gene: 11. Germline V gives CDR1 DFQATT, CDR2 SNEGSKA (reference sequence). The CDR3 DNA follows: TGCAGTGCTAGAGACGTCGTAGCGGGAGGGCCGGATTACGAGCAGTACTTC. Translation: CSARDVVAGGPDYEQYF.

There are a few counts of this clonotype. This rearrangement joins TRBV11-2 to TRBJ2-1; 7 nucleotides line up with TRBD2. V was pared by 3 bases and J by 4 bases, with 12 bases of the junction left unmatched. Germline V CDR1 and CDR2: SGHAT, FQNNGV. The CDR3 loop spans 17 amino acids. This CDR3 is CASSFRRTTSRYNEQFF. CDR3 sequence (DNA): TGTGCCAGCAGCTTCAGACGAACGACTAGCAGGTACAATGAGCAGTTCTTC.

This clonotype has just a few counts. The V call is TRBV20-1, the J call TRBJ1-2; TRBD1 might be the D (5 bases). There are 13 residues in the CDR3. Trimming took off 5 bases at V and 13 bases at J, with 23 bases between the two ends. The germline V gene encodes CDR1 DFQATT and CDR2 SNEGSKA (reference sequence). The CDR3 coding sequence is TGCAGTGCTCCCACTATGGGGCAGGCCCCTAGCACCTTC. Amino acids: CSAPTMGQAPSTF.

This clonotype was observed a single time. The V gene is TRBV23-1, the J gene TRBJ2-7, with TRBD2 identical over 9 bases. TRBV23-1 is flagged as an ORF with uncertain function. The CDR3 has 13 residues. Trimming cost V 11 bases and J 4 bases; bases outside gene matches: 9. The CDR3 loop reads CAESGRNGYEQYF. As DNA, the CDR3 is TGCGCCGAGAGCGGGAGGAACGGGTACGAGCAGTACTTC.

This clonotype showed up many times. The V gene is TRBV10-3, the J gene TRBJ2-1; 9 nucleotides line up with TRBD2. Per germline, CDR1 ENHRY and CDR2 SYGVKD. This CDR3 region has 17 residues. The ends lost 2 bases at V and 0 bases at J; junction bases unmatched: 5. The CDR3 DNA is TGTGCCATCAGTGAGAGTAATAGCGGGAGCTCCTACAATGAGCAGTTCTTC. Protein: CAISESNSGSSYNEQFF.

The chain is built from TRBV6-5 and TRBJ1-5; maybe TRBD1 (6 bases). The CDR3 runs to 16 residues. V lost 4 bases, J lost 3 bases, and 16 bases lay in between. CDR1 is MNHEY, CDR2 SVGAGI, per germline. CDR3 loop: CASSSDSGQLNQPQHF. Written as DNA, the CDR3 is TGTGCCAGCAGTTCGGACTCCGGACAGCTCAATCAGCCCCAGCATTTT.

The chain carries TRBV19 and TRBJ2-2, with TRBD1 as a possible D gene (5 bases). The CDR3 covers 13 residues. Germline assignment: CDR1 LNHDA and CDR2 SQIVND (reference sequence). CDR3 protein: CAVLWGTLGELFF. The CDR3 DNA is TGTGCTGTATTATGGGGCACGTTGGGGGAGCTGTTTTTT.

This clonotype was picked up a small number of times. This rearrangement joins TRBV10-1 to TRBJ2-2, with D uncertain. The V gene's germline CDR1 is WNHNN and CDR2 SYGVQD (reference sequence). This CDR3 has 14 residues. Trimming removed 2 bases at V and 4 bases at J, with 8 bases between. CDR3 region: CASSEELSTGELFF. Here the CDR3 DNA reads TGCGCCAGCAGTGAGGAACTAAGCACCGGGGAGCTGTTTTTT.

The genes are TRBV2 and TRBJ2-5; 11 positions match TRBD2. Unmatched junction bases numbered 12, after V lost 7 bases and J lost 5 bases. The CDR3 covers 16 residues. From germline, CDR1 is SNHLY and CDR2 FYNNEI. CDR3 region: CASIDGTSGGRETQYF. The CDR3 nucleotides are TGTGCCAGCATCGATGGGACTAGCGGAGGACGGGAGACCCAGTACTTC.

This clonotype was counted only a few times. The V and J genes are TRBV12-3 or TRBV12-4 and TRBJ1-5; TRBD1 aligns across 7 bases. The CDR3 loop spans 14 amino acids. The V segment lost 5 bases and the J segment 9 bases; nucleotides outside the gene matches: 10. CDR3 loop: CASSVGSGGRPQHF. CDR3 coding DNA: TGTGCCAGCAGTGTAGGGTCAGGGGGTAGGCCCCAGCATTTT.

This clonotype was observed a handful of times. The V call is TRBV7-2, the J call TRBJ2-1, with D perhaps TRBD1 (5 bases). In germline, CDR1 is SGHTA, CDR2 FQGNSA. CDR3 length equals 14 residues. Between the trimmed V and J ends, which lost 5 bases and 8 bases, there was a span of 16 bases. Here the CDR3 reads CASSPGRDYDEQFF. The CDR3 DNA is TGTGCCAGCAGCCCCGGCAGGGATTACGATGAGCAGTTCTTC. The full variable domain, rest sourced from reference TRBV7-2 and TRBJ2-1, is GAGVSQSPSNKVTEKGKDVELRCDPISGHTALYWYRQSLGQGLEFLIYFQGNSAPDKSGLPSDRFSAERTGGSVSTLTIQRTQQEDSAVYLCASSPGRDYDEQFFGPGTRLTVL.

Ten or more counts support this clonotype. V is TRBV20-1 and J is TRBJ2-3; weak D call: TRBD2 (5 bases). With 1 base removed from V and 2 bases from J, the gap between germline ends came to 13 bases. CDR3 length equals 15 residues. In germline, CDR1 is DFQATT, CDR2 SNEGSKA (reference sequence). The CDR3 is CSARVWGAATDTQYF. The CDR3 DNA follows: TGCAGTGCTAGAGTCTGGGGAGCGGCCACAGATACGCAGTATTTT.

This clonotype occurred a few times. The chain's CDR3 is CASSLASGHSYEQYF. The CDR3 DNA is TGCGCCAGCAGCTTGGCCAGCGGACACTCCTACGAGCAGTACTTC. The gene calls are TRBV5-1 and TRBJ2-7; either TRBD1 or TRBD2 may supply D (5 bases each). Germline CDR1 and CDR2: SGHRS and YFSETQ. The CDR3 covers 15 residues. Trimming cost V 0 bases and J 0 bases, with 10 bases left between them.